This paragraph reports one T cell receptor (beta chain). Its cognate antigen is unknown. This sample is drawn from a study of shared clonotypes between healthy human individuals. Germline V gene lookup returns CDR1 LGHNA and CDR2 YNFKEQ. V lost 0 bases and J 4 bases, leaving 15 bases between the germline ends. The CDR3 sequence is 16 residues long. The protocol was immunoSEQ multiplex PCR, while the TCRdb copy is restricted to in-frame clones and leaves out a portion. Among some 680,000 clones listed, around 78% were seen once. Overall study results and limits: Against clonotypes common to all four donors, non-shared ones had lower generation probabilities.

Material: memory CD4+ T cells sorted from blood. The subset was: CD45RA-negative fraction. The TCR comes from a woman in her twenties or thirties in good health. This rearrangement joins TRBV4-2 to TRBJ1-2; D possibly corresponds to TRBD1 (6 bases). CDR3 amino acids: CASSQDVWGRGYGYTF. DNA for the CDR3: TGTGCCAGCAGCCAAGATGTCTGGGGGCGGGGCTATGGCTACACCTTC.